The rows below give T cell receptor beta chains drawn from one sample of a study of blood T cell repertoires in COVID-19. Repertoires were generated with immunoSEQ multiplex PCR, while TCRdb's copy carries only in-frame clones and drops some. This table has about 200,000 clones, roughly 90% appearing once. Sequenced sample: peripheral blood. The receptors here all came from a man aged 50 to 59 with COVID-19, enrolled during active disease. CDR3s include the opening cysteine and the closing phenylalanine or tryptophan. Each record gives: J gene, clone size, D gene, V gene, CDR3 protein, CDR3 DNA. D genes are given only for firm matches. The size entry is marked missing in some rows and otherwise reads once, few, many or a size class.

>TRBJ2-3|-|TRBD1|TRBV7-3
CASSLRGPGQGDTQYF
TGTGCCAGCAGCTTAAGGGGCCCGGGACAGGGAGATACGCAGTATTTT
>TRBJ1-2|-|-|TRBV19
CASSITQVSYGYTF
TGTGCCAGTAGTATTACCCAGGTATCCTATGGCTACACCTTC
>TRBJ2-7|-|TRBD1|TRBV5-5
CASSLSQGIIGEQYF
TGTGCCAGCAGCTTGTCACAGGGGATCATAGGGGAGCAGTACTTC
>TRBJ2-2|-|-|TRBV7-2
CASSFVRTGELFF
TGTGCCAGCAGCTTTGTGCGGACCGGGGAGCTGTTTTTT
>TRBJ2-3|-|-|TRBV5-4
CASSLDRGTDTQYF
TGTGCCAGCAGCTTGGACAGGGGCACAGATACGCAGTATTTT
>TRBJ1-2|-|TRBD1|TRBV5-1
CASSFTQGSYGYTF
TGCGCCAGCAGCTTTACACAGGGGTCCTATGGCTACACCTTC
>TRBJ1-2|once|-|TRBV2
CASMATGYGYTF
TGTGCCAGCATGGCAACGGGCTATGGCTACACCTTC
>TRBJ2-4|once|TRBD2|TRBV3-1/TRBV3-2
CASSREGLAEGVWAKNIQYF
TGTGCCAGCAGCCGGGAGGGACTAGCTGAGGGGGTTTGGGCCAAAAACATTCAGTACTTC
>TRBJ2-1|-|-|TRBV7-9
CASSLTSGYNEQFF
TGTGCCAGCAGCCTTACCAGCGGCTACAATGAGCAGTTCTTC
>TRBJ2-7|-|TRBD1|TRBV19
CASSSPGQGAYEQYF
TGTGCCAGTAGTAGTCCGGGACAGGGGGCCTACGAGCAGTACTTC
>TRBJ1-5|-|TRBD1|TRBV7-8
CASSYVQGSHQPQHF
TGTGCCAGCAGCTACGTACAGGGGTCCCATCAGCCCCAGCATTTT